This T cell receptor beta chain derives from a study of blood T cell repertoires in COVID-19. Study-wide context: From T cells, B-cell-depleted T cells, or PBMCs came the material, which was cDNA or gDNA.

This clone was recorded only once. Seattle researchers signed up patients amid active infection and tracked them longitudinally. Per the original data handling: Reference gene primer amplification gave nucleated cell count estimates. Here immunoSEQ multiplex PCR was the method, and the copy in TCRdb shows in-frame clones only, minus some. D and trimming were read from the DNA, whereas the V and J calls and clone size are those reported in that table. Of about 240,000 clones detected, roughly 79% appear once; the ten largest clones hold 6.5% to 8.5%. The sequence was collected from a woman older than 75 with COVID-19, enrolled during active disease. Source material: peripheral blood.

The CDR3 bases are TGCGCCAGCAGTCGGTCCGGGACAGGGCTTCAACTAAGTTCCTACACCTTC. The encoded protein is CASSRSGTGLQLSSYTF. The V call is TRBV23-1, the J call TRBJ1-2; 9 nucleotides line up with TRBD1. TRBV23-1 is flagged as an ORF with uncertain function. Trimming took 4 bases from V and 10 from J; bases not matched to a gene: 19. There are 17 residues in the CDR3.